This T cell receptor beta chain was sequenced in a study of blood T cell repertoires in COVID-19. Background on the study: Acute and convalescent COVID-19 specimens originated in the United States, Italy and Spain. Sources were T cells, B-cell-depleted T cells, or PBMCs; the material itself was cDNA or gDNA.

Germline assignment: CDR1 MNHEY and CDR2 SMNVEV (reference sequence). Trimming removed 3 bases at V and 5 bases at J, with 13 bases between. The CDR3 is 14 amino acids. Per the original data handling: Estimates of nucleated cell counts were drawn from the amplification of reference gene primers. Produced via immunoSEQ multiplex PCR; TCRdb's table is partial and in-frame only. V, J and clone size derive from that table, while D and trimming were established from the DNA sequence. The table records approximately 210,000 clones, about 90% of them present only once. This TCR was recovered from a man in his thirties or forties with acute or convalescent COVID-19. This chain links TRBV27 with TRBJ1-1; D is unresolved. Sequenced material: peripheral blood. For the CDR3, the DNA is TGTGCCAGCAGTTTTATCGGGGTCCAAACTGAAGCTTTCTTT. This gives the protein CASSFIGVQTEAFF.